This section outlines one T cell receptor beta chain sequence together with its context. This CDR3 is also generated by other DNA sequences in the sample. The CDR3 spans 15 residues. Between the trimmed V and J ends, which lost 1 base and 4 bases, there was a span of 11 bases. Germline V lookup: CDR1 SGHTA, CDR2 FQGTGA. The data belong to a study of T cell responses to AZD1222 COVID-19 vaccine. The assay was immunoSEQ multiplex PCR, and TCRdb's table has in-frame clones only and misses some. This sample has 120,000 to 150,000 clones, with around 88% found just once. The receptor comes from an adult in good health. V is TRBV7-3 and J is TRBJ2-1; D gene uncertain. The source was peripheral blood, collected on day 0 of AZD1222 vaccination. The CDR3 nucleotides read TGTGCCAGCAGCTTAAGCGGCTCAAGTTACAATGAGCAGTTCTTC. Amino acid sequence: CASSLSGSSYNEQFF.